What follows is one T cell receptor beta chain and its context. This CDR3 is also generated by other DNA sequences in the sample. Clones were sequenced by immunoSEQ multiplex PCR, and TCRdb holds only the in-frame ones, with some missing. The table has about 230,000 clones, roughly 88% seen once; the top ten hold around 2.5%. The sample is drawn from a study of blood T cell repertoires in COVID-19. Overall study context: The samples span acute and convalescent COVID-19 from the United States, Italy and Spain.

Trimming cost V 2 bases and J 1 base, with 6 bases left between them. The CDR3 consists of 13 residues. Germline V gene lookup returns CDR1 SGDLS and CDR2 YYNGEE. This receptor was taken from a man aged 35 to 55 who had recovered from COVID-19. The sample comprised peripheral blood. V usage is TRBV9 and J usage is TRBJ1-1; the D gene is possibly TRBD1 (6 bases). CDR3 residues: CASSVTGNTEAFF. CDR3 nucleotides: TGTGCCAGCAGCGTGACAGGGAACACTGAAGCTTTCTTT.